This is a list of T cell receptor beta chains from one sample in a study of blood T cell repertoires in COVID-19. Here immunoSEQ multiplex PCR was the method, and the copy in TCRdb shows in-frame clones only, minus some. This table has over 90,000 clones, approximately 88% appearing once. The sample taken for sequencing was peripheral blood. All receptors derive from a human donor in a cohort sampled during active COVID-19. The conserved cysteine and the conserved F or W are not part of the CDR3 here.

v_call,j_call,cdr3_aa
TRBV5-1,TRBJ2-2,ASSSRTSGAGGELF
TRBV27,TRBJ1-1,ASSTGQGHTEAF
TRBV3-1/TRBV3-2,TRBJ2-5,ASSFGQGARETQY
TRBV18,TRBJ1-6,ASSPAVPSSYNSPLH
TRBV2,TRBJ2-1,ASSEEGQGHHEQF
TRBV10-3,TRBJ2-2,AIASGVNGELF
TRBV7-9,TRBJ2-1,ASSFATSGGAHEQF
TRBV7-9,TRBJ1-1,ASNLDKNTEAF
TRBV12-3/TRBV12-4,TRBJ1-2,ASTQGPNYGYT
TRBV23-1,TRBJ1-5,ASSQRTYGREQPQH
TRBV5-8,TRBJ1-1,ASSLVVTRNTEAF
TRBV11-2,TRBJ1-1,ASSSQWRGRGTEAF
TRBV3-1/TRBV3-2,TRBJ2-7,ASSQGKLAGGPVTFEQY
TRBV10-3,TRBJ1-2,AISESKGLVDGYT
TRBV19,TRBJ1-2,ASRGIETGQDGYGYT